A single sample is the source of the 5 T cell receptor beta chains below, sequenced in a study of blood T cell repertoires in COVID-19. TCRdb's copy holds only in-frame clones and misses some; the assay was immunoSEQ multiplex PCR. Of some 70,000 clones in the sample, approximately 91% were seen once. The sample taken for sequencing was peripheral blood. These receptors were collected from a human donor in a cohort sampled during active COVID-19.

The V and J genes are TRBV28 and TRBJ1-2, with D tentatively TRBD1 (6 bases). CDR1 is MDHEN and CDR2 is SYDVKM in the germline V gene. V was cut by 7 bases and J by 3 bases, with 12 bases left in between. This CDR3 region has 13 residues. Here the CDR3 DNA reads TGTGCCAGCACCAGGGGAAACGACTATGGCTACACCTTC. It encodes CASTRGNDYGYTF.

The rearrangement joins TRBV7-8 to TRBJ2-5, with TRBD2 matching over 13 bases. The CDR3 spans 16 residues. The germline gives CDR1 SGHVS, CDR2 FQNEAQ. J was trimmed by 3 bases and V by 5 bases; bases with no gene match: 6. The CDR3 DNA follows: TGTGCCAGCAGCCGAGGACTAGCGGGAGTGAAAGAGACCCAGTACTTC. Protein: CASSRGLAGVKETQYF.

For the CDR3, the DNA is TGCGCCAGCAGCCGGGGACAGGATCTGAACACCGGGGAGCTGTTTTTT. Its protein is CASSRGQDLNTGELFF. The J gene is TRBJ2-2, the V gene TRBV4-1; 8 bases fit TRBD1. Germline-derived CDR1 and CDR2 are MGHRA and YSYEKL. V lost 4 bases, J lost 1 base, and 5 bases stayed unmatched. This CDR3 has 16 amino acids.

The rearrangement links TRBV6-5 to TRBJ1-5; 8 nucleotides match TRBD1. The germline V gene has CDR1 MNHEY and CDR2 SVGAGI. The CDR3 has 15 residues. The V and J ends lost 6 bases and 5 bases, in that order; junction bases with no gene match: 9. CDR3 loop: CASRATGGDYQPQHF. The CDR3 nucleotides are TGTGCCAGCAGGGCTACAGGGGGGGACTATCAGCCCCAGCATTTT.

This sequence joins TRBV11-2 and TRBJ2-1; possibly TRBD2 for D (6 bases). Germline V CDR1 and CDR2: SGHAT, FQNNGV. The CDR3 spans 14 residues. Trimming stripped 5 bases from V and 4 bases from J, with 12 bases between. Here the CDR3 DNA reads TGTGCCAGCAGCCCCTCGCGGGAATACAATGAGCAGTTCTTC. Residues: CASSPSREYNEQFF.